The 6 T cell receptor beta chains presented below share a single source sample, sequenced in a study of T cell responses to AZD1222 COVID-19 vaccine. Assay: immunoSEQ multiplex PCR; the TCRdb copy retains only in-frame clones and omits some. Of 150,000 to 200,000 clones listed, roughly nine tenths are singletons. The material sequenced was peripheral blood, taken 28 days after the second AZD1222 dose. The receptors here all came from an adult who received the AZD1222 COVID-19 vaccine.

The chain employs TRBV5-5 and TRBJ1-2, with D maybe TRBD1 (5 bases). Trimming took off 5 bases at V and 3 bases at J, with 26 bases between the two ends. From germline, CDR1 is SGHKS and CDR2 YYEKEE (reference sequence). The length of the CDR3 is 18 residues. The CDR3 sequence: CASSLIPGLSVGDYGYTF. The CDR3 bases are TGTGCCAGCAGTTTAATTCCGGGCCTTTCGGTGGGGGACTATGGCTACACCTTC.

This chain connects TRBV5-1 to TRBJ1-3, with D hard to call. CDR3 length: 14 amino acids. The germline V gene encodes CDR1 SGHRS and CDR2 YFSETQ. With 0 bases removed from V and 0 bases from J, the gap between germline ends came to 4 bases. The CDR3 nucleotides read TGCGCCAGCAGCTTGGGGGACTCTGGAAACACCATATATTTT. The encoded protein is CASSLGDSGNTIYF.

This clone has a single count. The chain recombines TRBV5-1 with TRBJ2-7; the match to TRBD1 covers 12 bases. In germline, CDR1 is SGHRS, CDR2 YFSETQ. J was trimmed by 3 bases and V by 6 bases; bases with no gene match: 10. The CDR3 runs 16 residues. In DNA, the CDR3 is TGCGCCAGCACCGCCGATGGGACAGGGGGCGTCTACGAGCAGTACTTC. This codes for CASTADGTGGVYEQYF.

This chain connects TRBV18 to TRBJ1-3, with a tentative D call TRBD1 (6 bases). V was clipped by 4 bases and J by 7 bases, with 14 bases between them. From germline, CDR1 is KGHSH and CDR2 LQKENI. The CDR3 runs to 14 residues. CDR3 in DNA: TGTGCCAGCTCACACGAGACAGGTAGCAACACCATATATTTT. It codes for CASSHETGSNTIYF.

CDR3 coding DNA: TGTGCCAGCAGCCACGGGCAGGTTCTAGAGTATTTT. Translating it yields CASSHGQVLEYF. This sequence joins TRBV7-9 and TRBJ2-3; D gene uncertain. V lost 5 bases and J lost 13, with 16 bases in between. CDR1 and CDR2 (germline): SEHNR, FQNEAQ (reference sequence). This CDR3 is built from 12 residues. The full variable domain, its missing parts supplied by reference TRBV7-9 and TRBJ2-3, is DTGVSQNPRHKITKRGQNVTFRCDPISEHNRLYWYRQTLGQGPEFLTYFQNEAQLEKSRLLSDRFSAERPKGSFSTLEIQRTEQGDSAMYLCASSHGQVLEYFGPGTRLTVL.

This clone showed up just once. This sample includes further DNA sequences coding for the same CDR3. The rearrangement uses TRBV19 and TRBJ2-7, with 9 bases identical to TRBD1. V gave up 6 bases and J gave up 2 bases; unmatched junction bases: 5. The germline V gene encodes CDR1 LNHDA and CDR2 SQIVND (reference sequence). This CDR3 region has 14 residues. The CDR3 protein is CASSPGQGAYEQYF. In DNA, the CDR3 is TGTGCCAGTAGCCCGGGACAGGGAGCCTACGAGCAGTACTTC.